Listed below are T cell receptor beta chains from one sample, sequenced in a study of human T cells and chemical hapten exposure. TCRdb reprocessed the RACE reads with MiXCR, giving one entry per CDR3 protein. The sample lists fewer than 140,000 distinct CDR3 sequences; 9.5% to 15% were seen once. This material consisted of whole blood, taken in connection with sensitization to the hapten diphenylcyclopropenone (DPC). The source of these receptors is a woman aged 50 to 60 with alopecia areata. Some clones in this sample may be carry-over from other donors' samples. The CDR3 runs from the conserved cysteine through the conserved F or W. A D gene is named only where the DNA matches it firmly. Size is stated for part of the rows, as once, few or many counts, or as a class when the clone is expanded.

DNA	CDR3	D	V	J	size
TGCAGCGTTGGTTTCAACCCCAATGAAAAACTGTTTTTT	CSVGFNPNEKLFF	-	TRBV29-1	TRBJ1-4	few
TGTGCCAGCAGCCAGCGGGACCGGGCGGCGGAGTTCTTC	CASSQRDRAAEFF	TRBD2	TRBV11-1	TRBJ2-1	-
TGCAGTGCTGTTAACTACGAGCAGTACTTC	CSAVNYEQYF	-	TRBV20-1	TRBJ2-7	-
TGTGCCAGCAGCTGGAGGACAGGGGGGAAAGAGACCCAGTACTTC	CASSWRTGGKETQYF	TRBD1	TRBV5-4	TRBJ2-5	few
TGCAGTGCCAGCAAGGGAGGGTCTGAAGCTTTCTTT	CSASKGGSEAFF	-	TRBV20-1	TRBJ1-1	few
TGTGCCAGCAGTGGGTACAGCAATTCACCCCTCCACTTT	CASSGYSNSPLHF	-	TRBV6-1	TRBJ1-6	many
TGTGCCAGCAGTTTAGTGTTTTCGGTCAGGGTCAGTAATGAAAAACTGTTTTTT	CASSLVFSVRVSNEKLFF	-	TRBV12-3/TRBV12-4	TRBJ1-4	-
TGTGCCAGCAGCTTAGGGCCCAGGGCAAGTCAGCCCCAGCATTTT	CASSLGPRASQPQHF	-	TRBV7-8	TRBJ1-5	few
TGCAGTGCGGGAAGGGTGCAGGACCTTATGCGGCAGTACTTC	CSAGRVQDLMRQYF	-	TRBV20-1	TRBJ2-7	many
TGTGCCAGCACCGCAACTAATGAAAAACTGTTTTTT	CASTATNEKLFF	-	TRBV28	TRBJ1-4	few
TGCAGCGTTGCCCCCCTCTCTGACAGTTTTACTTTCTTT	CSVAPLSDSFTFF	-	TRBV29-1	TRBJ1-1	many
TGTGCCAGCAGTTACGCGGGACAGGGTTACGAGCAGTACTTC	CASSYAGQGYEQYF	TRBD1	TRBV6-5	TRBJ2-7	once
TGTGCCAGCTCAAGCGTCGGGGGGACTGAAGCTTTCTTT	CASSSVGGTEAFF	-	TRBV18	TRBJ1-1	few
TGTGCCAGCAGTTTTGGAGGGGGGATAAATCAGCCCCAGCATTTT	CASSFGGGINQPQHF	-	TRBV12-3/TRBV12-4	TRBJ1-5	many